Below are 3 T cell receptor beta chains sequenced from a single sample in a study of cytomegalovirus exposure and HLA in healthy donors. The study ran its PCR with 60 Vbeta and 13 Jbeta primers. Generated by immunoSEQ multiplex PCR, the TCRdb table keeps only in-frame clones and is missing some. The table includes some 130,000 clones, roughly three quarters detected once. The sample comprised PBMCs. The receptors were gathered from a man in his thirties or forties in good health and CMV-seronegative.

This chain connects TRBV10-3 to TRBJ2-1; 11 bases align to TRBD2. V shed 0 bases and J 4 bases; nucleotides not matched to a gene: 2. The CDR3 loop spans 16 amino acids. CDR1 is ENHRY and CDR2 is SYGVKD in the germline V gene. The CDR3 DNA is TGTGCCATCAGTGAGTCCGGGACTAGCGGTTACAATGAGCAGTTCTTC. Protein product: CAISESGTSGYNEQFF.

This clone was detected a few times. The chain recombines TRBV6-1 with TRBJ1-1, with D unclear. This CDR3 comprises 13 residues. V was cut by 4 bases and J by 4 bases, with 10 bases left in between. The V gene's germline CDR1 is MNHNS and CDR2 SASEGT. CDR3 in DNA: TGTGCCAGCAGTGCTGGGAGAGTCACTGAAGCTTTCTTT. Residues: CASSAGRVTEAFF.

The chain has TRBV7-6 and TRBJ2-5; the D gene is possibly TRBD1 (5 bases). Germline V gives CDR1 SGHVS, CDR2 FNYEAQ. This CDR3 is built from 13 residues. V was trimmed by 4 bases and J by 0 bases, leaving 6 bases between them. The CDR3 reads CASSSDNQETQYF. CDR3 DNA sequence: TGTGCCAGCAGCTCGGACAACCAAGAGACCCAGTACTTC.